This TCR beta chain is from a study of T-cell reconstitution after alpha-beta-depleted transplantation in children. Germline loops: CDR1 SEHNR, CDR2 FQNEAQ (reference sequence). With V trimmed by 0 bases and J by 2 bases, 4 bases remained unmatched. This CDR3 region has 16 residues. Researchers prepared the TCRbeta library using unique molecular identifiers, the study reports. Each CDR3 protein is one row after TCRdb ran MiXCR on the PCR reads. The sample shows around 200,000 distinct CDR3 sequences, roughly 6.8% of them seen only once. This chain links TRBV7-9 with TRBJ2-7; TRBD1 agrees at 10 bases. The clonotype comes from a human donor who donated a stem cell graft to a child with Wiskott-Aldrich syndrome. Sequences were derived from PBMCs from the stem cell graft donor, sampled from the stem cell graft. The CDR3 region has the DNA TGTGCCAGCAGCTTAGCCGGACAGGGGGTGGCCTACGAGCAGTACTTC. Its translation is CASSLAGQGVAYEQYF.